These T cell receptor beta chains were read from a single sample in a study of blood T cell repertoires in COVID-19. Profiled with immunoSEQ multiplex PCR; TCRdb holds only in-frame clones, not every one. The repertoire includes some 69,000 clones, roughly nine tenths of them detected once, and about 4.9% sits in the top ten. What was sequenced was peripheral blood. Receptors originate from a woman between 45 and 65 years old with active COVID-19. CDR3s include the opening cysteine and the closing phenylalanine or tryptophan. The order of the fields is J gene, CDR3 length, clone size, V gene, D gene, CDR3 DNA, CDR3 protein. The D gene is left open where the match is weak. Rows give clone size only sometimes, using once, few, many, or a class for an expanded clone.

TRBJ1-5	15	-	TRBV5-1	-	TGCGCCAGCAGCGCGGGACCGGAGGACAATCAGCCCCAGCATTTT	CASSAGPEDNQPQHF
TRBJ2-2	20	few	TRBV3-1/TRBV3-2	TRBD1	TGTGCCAGCAGCCAAGATTTTAACAGGGTAGGGACAGGATTGACCGGGGAGCTGTTTTTT	CASSQDFNRVGTGLTGELFF
TRBJ2-1	17	few	TRBV5-1	TRBD2	TGCGCCAGCAGCTTGAGTCCCCTAGCGGGAGGTTACAATGAGCAGTTCTTC	CASSLSPLAGGYNEQFF
TRBJ2-5	14	-	TRBV4-1	-	TGCGCCAGCAGCCAAGCTGGCAGACAAGAGACCCAGTACTTC	CASSQAGRQETQYF
TRBJ1-2	16	-	TRBV3-1/TRBV3-2	-	TGTGCCAGCAGCCAAGTGGGGGCCAAGACTAACTATGGCTACACCTTC	CASSQVGAKTNYGYTF
TRBJ2-2	11	-	TRBV12-3/TRBV12-4	-	TGTGCCAGCAGCCGCACCGGGGAGCTGTTTTTT	CASSRTGELFF
TRBJ2-2	15	-	TRBV7-6	TRBD1	TGTGCCAGCAGCTTAAGGGACAGCTACACCGGGGAGCTGTTTTTT	CASSLRDSYTGELFF
TRBJ2-7	16	-	TRBV18	TRBD2	TGTGCCAGCTCACCATTGGGCGTGTGGGGGGGCTACGAGCAGTACTTC	CASSPLGVWGGYEQYF
TRBJ1-3	15	-	TRBV20-1	-	TGCAGTGCTAGTGTGGGTCAGGCCTCTGGAAACACCATATATTTT	CSASVGQASGNTIYF
TRBJ1-1	13	once	TRBV18	TRBD1	TGTGCCAGCTCACGTGACAGGGGCACTGAAGCTTTCTTT	CASSRDRGTEAFF
TRBJ2-5	14	-	TRBV6-6	-	TGTGCCAGCACCTCCCTCAGCGGACAAGAGACCCAGTACTTC	CASTSLSGQETQYF